This TCR beta chain came from a study of OX40 agonist ivuxolimab in advanced cancers. Across the whole study: Those enrolled were about 82% male, with a mean age of approximately 60 years and ages from 23 to 79. The study, taken as a whole, reports: Low levels of normalized T-cell clonal expansion also appeared in some nonresponders. Expanded clones tended on average to be more numerous among CD8+ T cells than CD4+.

In regard to this clone: What it binds is unknown.

The table came from immunoSEQ multiplex PCR; TCRdb's copy has only in-frame clones and leaves some out. The profile shows around 110,000 clones, 90% of them singletons. Germline V CDR1 and CDR2: LNHDA, SQIVND (reference sequence). The CDR3 runs 14 residues. Trimming took off 5 bases at V and 0 bases at J, with 8 bases between the two ends. Material: CD4+ or CD8+ T cells sorted from blood, obtained in a trial of the OX40 agonist ivuxolimab. This sequence was found in an adult with an advanced solid tumor such as melanoma, head and neck, liver or kidney cancer. The gene calls are TRBV19 and TRBJ1-5; no reliable D call. The CDR3 sequence is CASSLADSNQPQHF. The CDR3 coding sequence is TGTGCCAGTAGTTTAGCGGATAGCAATCAGCCCCAGCATTTT.